Below are 27 T cell receptor beta chains sequenced from a single sample in a study of shared T cell receptors in the human thymus. Method: immunoSEQ multiplex PCR; TCRdb's copy keeps in-frame clones and lacks some. Seen here are hundreds of thousands of clones, more than 75% observed once, and the top ten hold roughly 0.0086%. This sample was shared with a second study, whose subject was human thymus T cells.

The sample taken for sequencing was thymocytes. The source is a boy younger than two with a congenital heart defect.

The rearrangement uses TRBV27 and TRBJ2-3; 7 bases are shared with TRBD2. V gave up 5 bases and J gave up 4 bases; unmatched junction bases: 15. The CDR3 runs to 17 residues. Germline values: CDR1 MNHEY, CDR2 SMNVEV (reference sequence). CDR3 amino acids: CASSSKGREVFPDTQYF. CDR3 DNA: TGTGCCAGCAGTAGTAAGGGACGGGAGGTTTTCCCAGATACGCAGTATTTT.

The V and J genes are TRBV19 and TRBJ2-5; D perhaps matches TRBD1 (6 bases). The CDR3 covers 15 residues. Germline lookup yields CDR1 LNHDA and CDR2 SQIVND (reference sequence). The V end lost 1 base, the J end lost 2 bases, and 11 bases lay between the germline ends. CDR3 sequence reads: CASSIGDTRQETQYF. In DNA form, the CDR3 reads TGTGCCAGTAGTATAGGGGACACCCGACAAGAGACCCAGTACTTC.

The chain carries TRBV28 and TRBJ1-5, with 11 bases fitting TRBD1. J gave up 6 bases and V 2 bases, and 3 bases lay outside the gene matches. Germline V gene lookup returns CDR1 MDHEN and CDR2 SYDVKM. The CDR3 has 15 amino acids. The CDR3 region is CASSLGTGGSQPQHF. The CDR3 region has the DNA TGTGCCAGCAGTTTAGGGACAGGGGGTTCTCAGCCCCAGCATTTT.

In this sample, this clone turned up once. This chain connects TRBV5-1 to TRBJ2-7; TRBD2 matches at 12 bases. CDR1 SGHRS and CDR2 YFSETQ come from the germline V gene. The V and J ends lost 3 bases and 3 bases, in that order; junction bases with no gene match: 13. The CDR3 is made up of 18 amino acids. The CDR3 protein is CASSSLTGGLAGSYEQYF. The CDR3 region has the DNA TGCGCCAGCAGCTCCTTGACAGGGGGACTAGCGGGTAGCTACGAGCAGTACTTC.

With respect to this clone: At the DNA level, this CDR3 is encoded by other sequences in the same sample as well. CDR3 loop: CASSLTAYSGNTIYF. As DNA, the CDR3 is TGTGCCAGCAGTTTGACAGCCTACTCTGGAAACACCATATATTTT. The chain employs TRBV27 and TRBJ1-3, with D perhaps matching TRBD1 (5 bases). Trimming stripped 3 bases from V and 0 bases from J, with 9 bases between. This CDR3 comprises 15 residues. Germline values: CDR1 MNHEY, CDR2 SMNVEV (reference sequence).

The rearrangement uses TRBV7-9 and TRBJ1-2; D possibly corresponds to TRBD1 (5 bases). CDR1 and CDR2 from the germline V gene are SEHNR and FQNEAQ (reference sequence). The CDR3 is 14 amino acids. Trimming shortened V by 6 bases and J by 4 bases, and 15 bases separated the two germline ends. In DNA, the CDR3 is TGTGCCAGCAGTCCTATCCTCGACAGCTATGGCTACACCTTC. It yields the protein CASSPILDSYGYTF.

The V gene is TRBV19, the J gene TRBJ1-2; 9 nucleotides match TRBD1. The CDR3 sequence is 13 residues long. Trimming cost V 6 bases and J 8 bases; bases outside gene matches: 7. CDR1 is LNHDA, CDR2 SQIVND, per germline (reference sequence). The CDR3 region has the DNA TGTGCCAGTAGGGGGGACAGGGAGAACGGCTACACCTTC. It yields the protein CASRGDRENGYTF.

The rearrangement joins TRBV6-5 to TRBJ2-7; 9 nucleotides line up with TRBD1. This CDR3 region has 15 residues. J lost 0 bases, V lost 5 bases, and 5 bases had no gene match. Germline V CDR1 and CDR2: MNHEY, SVGAGI. The CDR3 is CASSLRQGDSYEQYF. The CDR3 DNA is TGTGCCAGCAGTCTTAGACAGGGGGACTCCTACGAGCAGTACTTC.

The V gene is TRBV14, the J gene TRBJ2-3; D possibly corresponds to TRBD2 (6 bases). This CDR3 has 16 amino acids. Germline V gene lookup returns CDR1 SGHDN and CDR2 FVKESK. Trimming left V 1 base short and J 0 bases short, with 11 bases between. CDR3 sequence: CASSQAGDVSTDTQYF. CDR3 nucleotides: TGTGCCAGCAGCCAAGCGGGGGACGTGAGCACAGATACGCAGTATTTT.

The chain links TRBV28 to TRBJ1-5, with TRBD1 as a possible D gene (6 bases). The CDR3 spans 17 residues. Germline V gives CDR1 MDHEN, CDR2 SYDVKM. V lost 3 bases and J lost 0, with 15 bases in between. CDR3 sequence (DNA): TGTGCCAGCAGTTTCAGGGGACGAAAATATAGCAATCAGCCCCAGCATTTT. Translation gives CASSFRGRKYSNQPQHF.

The V gene is TRBV2, the J gene TRBJ2-3; D might be TRBD2 (6 bases). In germline, CDR1 is SNHLY, CDR2 FYNNEI. With 7 bases removed from V and 0 bases from J, the gap between germline ends came to 23 bases. The CDR3 has 18 residues. CDR3 coding DNA: TGTGCCAGCACCCTAGGACTAAAGCAGATTCCTAGCACAGATACGCAGTATTTT. Protein: CASTLGLKQIPSTDTQYF. Looking up the rest from reference TRBV2 and TRBJ2-3 gives the full variable domain: EPEVTQTPSHQVTQMGQEVILRCVPISNHLYFYWYRQILGQKVEFLVSFYNNEISEKSEIFDDQFSVERPDGSNFTLKIRSTKLEDSAMYFCASTLGLKQIPSTDTQYFGPGTRLTVL.

This sequence joins TRBV28 and TRBJ1-3; D gene uncertain. Per the germline V gene, CDR1 is MDHEN and CDR2 is SYDVKM. V dropped 5 bases and J dropped 8 bases, with 10 bases sitting between them. The CDR3 runs 12 residues. CDR3 coding DNA: TGTGCCAGCAGTACGGGTCGGGACACCATATATTTT. This translates into CASSTGRDTIYF.

J is TRBJ2-1 and V is TRBV15, with TRBD2 matching over 13 bases. V shed 1 base and J 9 bases; nucleotides not matched to a gene: 6. The CDR3 has 16 amino acids. Germline CDR1 reads LNHNV; CDR2 reads YYDKDF (reference sequence). The CDR3 sequence: CATSRGTSGGLFEQFF. The CDR3 nucleotides read TGTGCCACCAGCAGAGGGACTAGCGGGGGCTTGTTTGAGCAGTTCTTC. The full variable domain, with the rest looked up from reference TRBV15 and TRBJ2-1, is DAMVIQNPRYQVTQFGKPVTLSCSQTLNHNVMYWYQQKSSQAPKLLFHYYDKDFNNEADTPDNFQSRRPNTSFCFLDIRSPGLGDTAMYLCATSRGTSGGLFEQFFGPGTRLTVL.

The V and J genes are TRBV18 and TRBJ2-1; D is undetermined. The CDR3 is made up of 16 amino acids. CDR1 KGHSH and CDR2 LQKENI come from the germline V gene. Trimming stripped 0 bases from V and 0 bases from J, with 9 bases between. CDR3 amino acids: CASSPPGRTSYNEQFF. CDR3 nucleotides: TGTGCCAGCTCACCACCGGGCCGAACCTCCTACAATGAGCAGTTCTTC.

The V call is TRBV6-1, the J call TRBJ1-3, with D maybe TRBD1 (6 bases). This CDR3 spans 14 amino acids. Looked up from germline, CDR1 is MNHNS and CDR2 is SASEGT. V shed 6 bases and J shed 2 bases, with 11 bases lying between them. DNA for the CDR3: TGTGCCAGCAGGGAACAGGGCGCTGGAAACACCATATATTTT. Translating it yields CASREQGAGNTIYF.

This clone was recorded a few times. The chain links TRBV5-4 to TRBJ2-3; 8 bases agree with TRBD2. Germline V gene sequence: CDR1 SGHNT, CDR2 YYREEE (reference sequence). CDR3 size: 18 residues. Unmatched junction bases numbered 9, after V lost 0 bases and J lost 0 bases. The CDR3 DNA is TGTGCCAGCAGCTTGGGGCGGGGGGCCACCCTTAGCACAGATACGCAGTATTTT. It encodes CASSLGRGATLSTDTQYF.

The chain uses TRBV5-6 and TRBJ2-1; 14 nucleotides align to TRBD2. From germline, CDR1 is SGHDT and CDR2 YYEEEE. The ends lost 4 bases at V and 8 bases at J; junction bases unmatched: 17. CDR3 length equals 19 residues. In nucleotides, the CDR3 is TGTGCCAGCAGCCTAGCGGGACTAGCGGGAGACCACGGTAAGGATGAGCAGTTCTTC. It yields the protein CASSLAGLAGDHGKDEQFF.

The V gene is TRBV28, the J gene TRBJ1-5; no firm D call. V lost 3 bases and J lost 1, with 13 bases in between. The CDR3 length is 16 residues. Germline assignment: CDR1 MDHEN and CDR2 SYDVKM. CDR3 residues: CASSFEGNESNQPQHF. Written as DNA, the CDR3 is TGTGCCAGCAGTTTTGAGGGAAATGAGAGCAATCAGCCCCAGCATTTT.

The rearrangement joins TRBV28 to TRBJ1-2; 7 nucleotides match TRBD1. CDR1 is MDHEN and CDR2 is SYDVKM in the germline V gene. V was clipped by 4 bases and J by 6 bases; unmatched bases: 11. The CDR3 runs to 15 residues. The CDR3 protein is CASSSKRQGLNGYTF. DNA for the CDR3: TGTGCCAGCAGTTCCAAGAGACAGGGATTAAATGGCTACACCTTC.

V usage is TRBV28 and J usage is TRBJ2-1; weak D call: TRBD1 (6 bases). Germline CDR1 MDHEN, CDR2 SYDVKM. The CDR3 spans 15 residues. Trimming stripped 3 bases from V and 6 bases from J, with 15 bases between. Here the CDR3 reads CASSFSPTGPNEQFF. DNA for the CDR3: TGTGCCAGCAGTTTTTCCCCGACAGGTCCCAATGAGCAGTTCTTC.

This clone appeared a few times. The chain is built from TRBV5-5 and TRBJ2-7; D unresolved. V was trimmed by 7 bases and J by 0 bases, leaving 11 bases between them. The germline CDR1 and CDR2 sequences are SGHKS and YYEKEE (reference sequence). The CDR3 has 13 amino acids. In nucleotides, the CDR3 is TGTGCCAGCGCTAGTGATACCTCCTACGAGCAGTACTTC. Translating it yields CASASDTSYEQYF. The complete variable domain, with remaining parts taken from reference TRBV5-5 and TRBJ2-7, reads DAGVTQSPTHLIKTRGQQVTLRCSPISGHKSVSWYQQVLGQGPQFIFQYYEKEERGRGNFPDRFSARQFPNYSSELNVNALLLGDSALYLCASASDTSYEQYFGPGTRLTVT.

The chain links TRBV19 to TRBJ1-2; 8 bases align to TRBD1. Germline-derived CDR1 and CDR2 are LNHDA and SQIVND (reference sequence). The CDR3 sequence is 14 residues long. V dropped 8 bases and J dropped 1; count of bases not matched to a gene: 6. CDR3 protein: CASSRQGSNYGYTF. In DNA form, the CDR3 reads TGTGCCAGTTCTAGACAGGGGAGTAACTATGGCTACACCTTC.

The V and J genes are TRBV5-1 and TRBJ2-1, with TRBD2 identical over 7 bases. The germline gives CDR1 SGHRS, CDR2 YFSETQ. V dropped 0 bases and J dropped 0; count of bases not matched to a gene: 9. This CDR3 region has 18 residues. The CDR3 spells CASSLGDRDYSSYNEQFF. CDR3 sequence (DNA): TGCGCCAGCAGCTTGGGGGACCGGGACTACAGCTCCTACAATGAGCAGTTCTTC.

The chain employs TRBV5-1 and TRBJ2-5; D possibly corresponds to TRBD1 (6 bases). The V and J ends lost 3 bases and 5 bases respectively, with 14 bases between them. In germline, CDR1 is SGHRS, CDR2 YFSETQ. The CDR3 is 14 residues long. The CDR3 nucleotides read TGCGCCAGCAGCTCCCCAGGGGAATGGGAGACCCAGTACTTC. Its protein is CASSSPGEWETQYF. Based on the CDR3 plus reference TRBV5-1 and TRBJ2-5, the full variable domain is KAGVTQTPRYLIKTRGQQVTLSCSPISGHRSVSWYQQTPGQGLQFLFEYFSETQRNKGNFPGRFSGRQFSNSRSEMNVSTLELGDSALYLCASSSPGEWETQYFGPGTRLLVL.

The V call is TRBV27, the J call TRBJ2-4; no clear D gene. This CDR3 has 17 residues. With 2 bases removed from V and 0 bases from J, the gap between germline ends came to 14 bases. Per the germline V gene, CDR1 is MNHEY and CDR2 is SMNVEV (reference sequence). CDR3: CASSLGGSMLAKNIQYF. The CDR3 DNA sequence: TGTGCCAGCAGTTTAGGCGGCAGTATGCTAGCCAAAAACATTCAGTACTTC.

The V gene is TRBV5-1, the J gene TRBJ2-3; D might be TRBD2 (5 bases). Germline V CDR1 and CDR2: SGHRS, YFSETQ. V lost 2 bases, J lost 4 bases, and 11 bases lay in between. The CDR3 runs 14 residues. This CDR3 reads CASSFWTEPDTQYF. Here the CDR3 DNA reads TGCGCCAGCAGCTTCTGGACTGAGCCAGATACGCAGTATTTT.

This sequence joins TRBV5-5 and TRBJ2-7; D is undetermined. The CDR3 is 12 residues long. Germline-derived CDR1 and CDR2 are SGHKS and YYEKEE (reference sequence). V was cut by 1 base and J by 8 bases, with 10 bases left in between. The chain's CDR3 is CASSLWQAKQYF. As DNA, the CDR3 is TGTGCCAGCAGCTTGTGGCAGGCAAAGCAGTACTTC.